One sample yielded the 31 T cell receptor beta chains listed below, sequenced in a study of shared clonotypes between healthy human individuals. As defined, naive CD8 cells were CD45RO-negative and positively selected for CCR7, with terminally differentiated effector memory CD45RA+ cells excluded. Using immunoSEQ multiplex PCR, the repertoire was profiled, and TCRdb retains in-frame clones only, with some absent. There are roughly 2,000,000 clones in the sample; around 93% occur only once, and about 1.7% lies in the top ten. The sample was naive CD8+ T cells from PBMCs. The source is a man aged 18 to 29 in good health. Some clones in this sample may be carry-over from other donors' samples.

The chain combines TRBV4-2 with TRBJ2-2; D gene unclear. Per germline, CDR1 LGHNA and CDR2 YNFKEQ. V was pared by 5 bases and J by 7 bases, with 14 bases between. This CDR3 has 14 residues. The CDR3 bases are TGTGCCAGCAGCATCTTTGTAGTCAACGGGGAGCTGTTTTTT. It encodes CASSIFVVNGELFF.

The CDR3: CATSGAWNTEAFF. In DNA form, the CDR3 reads TGTGCCACCAGCGGCGCATGGAACACTGAAGCTTTCTTT. The chain recombines TRBV15 with TRBJ1-1; D not certain. In germline, CDR1 is LNHNV, CDR2 YYDKDF (reference sequence). Trimming took off 5 bases at V and 1 base at J, with 8 bases between the two ends. This CDR3 comprises 13 residues. Drawing the rest from reference TRBV15 and TRBJ1-1, the complete variable domain is DAMVIQNPRYQVTQFGKPVTLSCSQTLNHNVMYWYQQKSSQAPKLLFHYYDKDFNNEADTPDNFQSRRPNTSFCFLDIRSPGLGDTAMYLCATSGAWNTEAFFGQGTRLTVV.

The chain has TRBV7-9 and TRBJ2-2, with D perhaps given as TRBD1 or TRBD2 (6 bases each). This CDR3 is 18 amino acids long. Germline CDR1 reads SEHNR; CDR2 reads FQNEAQ (reference sequence). Trimming took off 5 bases at V and 4 bases at J, with 23 bases between the two ends. CDR3 DNA: TGTGCCAGCAGCGATAGGGGGGTGCCGCAGGCGGGCACCGGGGAGCTGTTTTTT. Protein product: CASSDRGVPQAGTGELFF.

The V gene is TRBV7-9, the J gene TRBJ1-4; D unclear. Trimming took 6 bases from V and 0 from J, leaving 11 bases between them. The CDR3 contains 15 residues. The germline V gene encodes CDR1 SEHNR and CDR2 FQNEAQ (reference sequence). CDR3 region: CASRDQAATNEKLFF. The CDR3 DNA sequence: TGTGCCAGCAGAGACCAGGCAGCAACTAATGAAAAACTGTTTTTT.

The genes are TRBV7-9 and TRBJ2-7; 12 nucleotides align to TRBD2. CDR1 and CDR2 from the germline V gene are SEHNR and FQNEAQ (reference sequence). V lost 5 bases, J lost 3 bases, and 5 bases stayed unmatched. The CDR3 extends over 15 amino acids. CDR3 residues: CASSAGTSGFYEQYF. CDR3 nucleotides: TGTGCCAGCAGCGCCGGGACTAGCGGGTTCTACGAGCAGTACTTC.

CDR3 amino acids: CASSYWDSLNYGYTF. The CDR3 DNA reads TGTGCCAGCAGTTACTGGGACAGCCTTAACTATGGCTACACCTTC. The chain couples TRBV6-5 to TRBJ1-2; TRBD1 matches at 7 bases. The V and J ends lost 1 base and 1 base, in that order; junction bases with no gene match: 3. The CDR3 loop spans 15 amino acids. CDR1 and CDR2 from the germline V gene are MNHEY and SVGAGI.

This rearrangement joins TRBV27 to TRBJ1-6, with 7 bases lining up with TRBD1. Looked up from germline, CDR1 is MNHEY and CDR2 is SMNVEV (reference sequence). Germline trimming cut 6 bases from V and 1 base from J; bases unmatched to any gene: 3. The CDR3 totals 15 residues. CDR3 protein: CASRSDRSYNSPLHF. In DNA form, the CDR3 reads TGTGCCAGCAGGTCGGACAGGTCCTATAATTCACCCCTCCACTTT.

This sequence joins TRBV27 and TRBJ2-1, with D tentatively TRBD1 (7 bases). Germline V gene lookup returns CDR1 MNHEY and CDR2 SMNVEV (reference sequence). Trimming pared 5 bases from V and 10 bases from J, leaving 27 bases between. The CDR3 runs 17 residues. CDR3 protein: CASSRQGVSTAGLEQFF. CDR3 DNA sequence: TGTGCCAGCAGTCGACAGGGTGTTTCCACCGCGGGATTGGAGCAGTTCTTC.

The chain's CDR3 is CASSARTSGEDEQFF. The DNA for the CDR3 is TGTGCCAGCAGTGCTCGGACTAGCGGGGAGGATGAGCAGTTCTTC. This sequence joins TRBV6-4 and TRBJ2-1, with TRBD2 identical over 12 bases. Germline V gene sequence: CDR1 MRHNA, CDR2 SNTAGT. The J segment lost 8 bases and the V segment lost 4 bases, leaving 6 bases of the junction unmatched. The CDR3 length is 15 residues.

This clone has a single count. J is TRBJ2-7 and V is TRBV13, with D possibly matching TRBD2 (5 bases). Between the trimmed V and J ends, which lost 0 bases and 3 bases, there was a span of 12 bases. Germline CDR1 PRHDT, CDR2 FYEKMQ (reference sequence). This CDR3 is 15 amino acids long. The chain's CDR3 is CASSLGEAAFYEQYF. CDR3 in DNA: TGTGCCAGCAGCTTAGGGGAGGCAGCCTTCTACGAGCAGTACTTC.

The chain couples TRBV2 to TRBJ2-1; D gene ambiguous. Trimming removed 3 bases from V and 0 bases from J, with 12 bases in between. CDR1 and CDR2 (germline): SNHLY, FYNNEI. The CDR3 covers 16 residues. CDR3 protein: CASSDPRPSSYNEQFF. The CDR3 region has the DNA TGTGCCAGCAGTGACCCTCGCCCGAGCTCCTACAATGAGCAGTTCTTC.

This clone was counted between two and nine times. This CDR3 is CASSPTLYRELFF. The CDR3 region has the DNA TGTGCCAGCAGTCCCACACTCTACCGGGAGCTGTTTTTT. This chain connects TRBV27 to TRBJ2-2; no clear D. Germline V lookup: CDR1 MNHEY, CDR2 SMNVEV (reference sequence). Trimming stripped 5 bases from V and 9 bases from J, with 13 bases between. This CDR3 has 13 amino acids.

V and J are TRBV5-4 and TRBJ1-2; D ambiguous. The CDR3 has 16 amino acids. V was pared by 2 bases and J by 6 bases, with 20 bases between. Germline loops: CDR1 SGHNT, CDR2 YYREEE (reference sequence). The CDR3 loop reads CASSFRREVLVDGYTF. Here the CDR3 DNA reads TGTGCCAGCAGCTTCAGGAGGGAGGTCCTTGTAGATGGCTACACCTTC.

As concerns this clone: Other DNA sequences in the sample encode the same CDR3. This sequence joins TRBV9 and TRBJ1-1; 7 nucleotides agree with TRBD1. V lost 3 bases, J lost 2 bases, and 4 bases stayed unmatched. The CDR3 sequence is 14 residues long. The germline V gene has CDR1 SGDLS and CDR2 YYNGEE. CDR3 DNA: TGTGCCAGCAGCGGGGGACAGTCAAACACTGAAGCTTTCTTT. Residues: CASSGGQSNTEAFF.

The chain carries TRBV6-6 and TRBJ1-1; D call uncertain. Deletions cut 2 bases from V and 0 bases from J, with 4 bases between. The germline CDR1 and CDR2 sequences are MNHNY and SVGAGI (reference sequence). CDR3 size: 13 residues. CDR3 in amino acids: CASSYIVNTEAFF. The CDR3 coding sequence is TGTGCCAGCAGTTACATCGTGAACACTGAAGCTTTCTTT.

The chain carries TRBV7-2 and TRBJ2-1; unclear D gene. This CDR3 contains 13 residues. Germline CDR1 SGHTA, CDR2 FQGNSA. Trimming removed 4 bases at V and 2 bases at J, with 6 bases between. The CDR3 loop reads CASSWPPYNEQFF. Written as DNA, the CDR3 is TGTGCCAGCAGCTGGCCCCCCTACAATGAGCAGTTCTTC.

The chain is built from TRBV12-1 and TRBJ1-5. TRBV12-1 is annotated as a pseudogene. The CDR3 length is 15 residues. CDR3 bases: TGTGCCAGCAGCTTCCGGGACGATAGCAATCAGCCCCAGCATTTT. Its translation is CASSFRDDSNQPQHF.

The chain is built from TRBV7-9 and TRBJ1-3; maybe TRBD1 (5 bases). The CDR3 loop spans 16 amino acids. V was pared by 5 bases and J by 1 base, with 15 bases between. Germline-derived CDR1 and CDR2 are SEHNR and FQNEAQ (reference sequence). In DNA, the CDR3 is TGTGCCAGCAGCCGAGGCGGGGCAGGGTCTGGAAACACCATATATTTT. Encoded protein: CASSRGGAGSGNTIYF.

This clone was seen once. The gene calls are TRBV25-1 and TRBJ2-7; 8 nucleotides line up with TRBD1. CDR3 length: 15 residues. The V segment lost 4 bases and the J segment 2 bases; nucleotides outside the gene matches: 7. CDR1 is MGHDK and CDR2 is SYGVNS in the germline V gene. Here the CDR3 DNA reads TGTGCCAGCAGTGGGCGGACAGGGAATCCCTACGAGCAGTACTTC. This codes for CASSGRTGNPYEQYF.

V is TRBV15 and J is TRBJ1-1; tentatively, D is TRBD1 (5 bases). This CDR3 contains 16 residues. V was shortened by 0 bases and J by 4 bases, with 15 bases between the two germline ends. The V gene's germline CDR1 is LNHNV and CDR2 YYDKDF (reference sequence). This CDR3 is CATSRDVRGVGTEAFF. The CDR3 DNA reads as TGTGCCACCAGCAGAGATGTTCGGGGGGTGGGCACTGAAGCTTTCTTT.

The chain carries TRBV4-2 and TRBJ2-1, with TRBD2 identical over 7 bases. The CDR3 is 16 amino acids. Trimming at V came to 5 bases and at J to 5 bases, leaving 12 bases not matched to a gene. Germline CDR1 LGHNA, CDR2 YNFKEQ. Written as DNA, the CDR3 is TGTGCCAGCAGCGTGAAAGTCGCCCTAGCGGACAATGAGCAGTTCTTC. Its translation is CASSVKVALADNEQFF.

The J gene is TRBJ2-5, the V gene TRBV27; the D call may be TRBD1 or TRBD2 (5 bases each). The CDR3 is 18 amino acids. The V and J ends lost 5 bases and 4 bases respectively, with 26 bases between them. Looked up from germline, CDR1 is MNHEY and CDR2 is SMNVEV (reference sequence). CDR3: CASSMSRDAGLRGETQYF. CDR3 in DNA: TGTGCCAGCAGTATGTCCCGGGACGCCGGGCTCCGGGGAGAGACCCAGTACTTC.

This clone was found once. This chain uses TRBV5-4 with TRBJ2-1, with 7 bases that match TRBD2. This CDR3 is 14 amino acids long. CDR1 is SGHNT and CDR2 is YYREEE in the germline V gene (reference sequence). Unmatched junction bases numbered 12, after V lost 7 bases and J lost 8 bases. The CDR3 here is CASPSGGSGDEQFF. CDR3 sequence (DNA): TGTGCCAGCCCCTCGGGCGGGAGTGGCGATGAGCAGTTCTTC.

V gene TRBV7-9 combines with J gene TRBJ2-2; no clear D. This CDR3 has 14 amino acids. The germline gives CDR1 SEHNR, CDR2 FQNEAQ (reference sequence). Trimming left V 6 bases short and J 6 bases short, with 14 bases between. The CDR3 DNA follows: TGTGCCAGCAGGGTAGCCCCCGTGTCCGGGGAGCTGTTTTTT. Translation gives CASRVAPVSGELFF.

The chain employs TRBV27 and TRBJ1-3, with 8 bases that match TRBD1. J lost 2 bases, V lost 5 bases, and 5 bases had no gene match. This CDR3 has 15 amino acids. CDR1 is MNHEY and CDR2 is SMNVEV in the germline V gene (reference sequence). The CDR3 is CASSQMTGAGNTIYF. The CDR3 coding sequence is TGTGCCAGCAGTCAAATGACAGGGGCTGGAAACACCATATATTTT.

The genes are TRBV7-6 and TRBJ2-7; TRBD2 might be the D (5 bases). V dropped 3 bases and J dropped 5 bases, with 11 bases sitting between them. The CDR3 is 13 residues long. Germline values: CDR1 SGHVS, CDR2 FNYEAQ. CDR3 sequence (DNA): TGTGCCAGCAGCTTGACTGGGAGTGACGAGCAGTACTTC. Translated: CASSLTGSDEQYF.

This rearrangement joins TRBV18 to TRBJ2-6, with D unresolved. Trimming took 5 bases from V and 0 from J, leaving 8 bases between them. Germline V gene sequence: CDR1 KGHSH, CDR2 LQKENI. This CDR3 is 15 amino acids long. CDR3 DNA sequence: TGTGCCAGCTCAGGAGAACCCTCTGGGGCCAACGTCCTGACTTTC. Its translation is CASSGEPSGANVLTF.

Of note for this clone: Other DNA sequences in the sample encode the same CDR3. The chain is built from TRBV29-1 and TRBJ2-7; 12 nucleotides align to TRBD2. CDR3 length: 13 residues. The V and J ends lost 6 bases and 3 bases, in that order; junction bases with no gene match: 3. CDR1 is SQVTM, CDR2 ANQGSEA, per germline. As DNA, the CDR3 is TGCAGCGTCCGACTAGCGGGGGACTACGAGCAGTACTTC. Amino acid sequence: CSVRLAGDYEQYF.

The V call is TRBV9, the J call TRBJ2-3, with a tentative D call TRBD1 (5 bases). Germline loops: CDR1 SGDLS, CDR2 YYNGEE. The V end lost 0 bases, the J end lost 4 bases, and 9 bases lay between the germline ends. The CDR3 loop spans 14 amino acids. Here the CDR3 reads CASSVDRNPDTQYF. In nucleotides, the CDR3 is TGTGCCAGCAGCGTAGACAGGAATCCAGATACGCAGTATTTT.

The rearrangement joins TRBV28 to TRBJ2-7, with 10 bases lining up with TRBD1. V trimming: 6 bases; J trimming: 5 bases; junction bases outside the gene matches: 10. The CDR3 runs to 15 residues. Germline assignment: CDR1 MDHEN and CDR2 SYDVKM. DNA for the CDR3: TGTGCCAGCAGACTCCGACAGGGGGCCAGCCACGAGCAGTACTTC. Translating gives CASRLRQGASHEQYF.

The V call is TRBV19, the J call TRBJ2-2, with 11 bases matching TRBD2. Germline values: CDR1 LNHDA, CDR2 SQIVND (reference sequence). The CDR3 totals 16 residues. Trimming took 6 bases from V and 1 from J; bases not matched to a gene: 4. The DNA of the CDR3 is TGTGCCAGTAGGGGACTAGCGGAGTGGAACACCGGGGAGCTGTTTTTT. It encodes CASRGLAEWNTGELFF.